Listed here are 13 T cell receptor beta chains from one sample, sequenced in a study of neurological immune-mediated disorders. MiXCR, applied by TCRdb to the 5' RACE reads, yields one record per CDR3 protein. In the table there are about 66,000 distinct CDR3 sequences, roughly 4.4% of which are singletons. Sequencing input: PBMCs. The receptors shown here come from a woman in her seventies with multiple sclerosis.

Of note for this clonotype: A much larger clone sits a single nucleotide away, making a read error possible. V gene TRBV10-1 combines with J gene TRBJ2-3; D is unresolved. Trimming took 4 bases from V and 2 from J, leaving 7 bases between them. This CDR3 has 13 residues. Looked up from germline, CDR1 is WNHNN and CDR2 is SYGVQD (reference sequence). CDR3 nucleotides: TGCGCCAGCAGTGCCCCGGACACAGATACGCAGTATTTT. The encoded protein is CASSAPDTDTQYF.

This clonotype came up many times. This chain joins TRBV29-1 and TRBJ1-1, with D possibly matching TRBD1 (6 bases). Germline V gives CDR1 SQVTM, CDR2 ANQGSEA. The CDR3 has 14 residues. The V gene lost 4 bases and the J gene lost 1 base, with 13 bases spanning the gap. The CDR3 is CSVGEGGRNTEAFF. CDR3 DNA: TGCAGCGTTGGAGAGGGGGGGCGGAACACTGAAGCTTTCTTT. The full variable domain, completed using reference TRBV29-1 and TRBJ1-1, is SAVISQKPSRDICQRGTSLTIQCQVDSQVTMMFWYRQQPGQSLTLIATANQGSEATYESGFVIDKFPISRPNLTFSTLTVSNMSPEDSSIYLCSVGEGGRNTEAFFGQGTRLTVV.

This clonotype showed up just a few times. This chain uses TRBV25-1 with TRBJ1-3; D remains unclear. V was cut by 4 bases and J by 9 bases, with 10 bases left in between. The CDR3 runs to 12 residues. Germline V gene sequence: CDR1 MGHDK, CDR2 SYGVNS. CDR3 region: CASSANSVTIYF. The CDR3, as DNA: TGTGCCAGCAGTGCTAACAGTGTCACCATATATTTT.

This clonotype was found many times. This chain joins TRBV7-2 and TRBJ1-1, with D perhaps TRBD1 (6 bases). This CDR3 region has 13 residues. V was cut by 5 bases and J by 12 bases, with 19 bases left in between. Germline V gene data show CDR1 as SGHTA and CDR2 as FQGNSA. DNA of the CDR3: TGTGCCAGCAGCGGGGAACAGGGAACCCGCCCTTTCTTT. This encodes CASSGEQGTRPFF.

This clonotype came up many times. The chain uses TRBV5-1 and TRBJ2-5, with D possibly matching TRBD2 (6 bases). V was pared by 4 bases and J by 1 base, with 11 bases between. From germline, CDR1 is SGHRS and CDR2 YFSETQ. The CDR3 has 14 residues. The chain's CDR3 is CASSPRDSQETQYF. The CDR3 DNA reads as TGCGCCAGCAGCCCTCGGGACTCCCAAGAGACCCAGTACTTC.

In regard to this clonotype: With a much larger clone just one base away, this may be a read error. This chain joins TRBV29-1 and TRBJ2-1; no reliable D call. Trimming shortened V by 6 bases and J by 5 bases, and 17 bases separated the two germline ends. CDR3 length: 14 residues. Germline V gene lookup returns CDR1 SQVTM and CDR2 ANQGSEA. This CDR3 reads CSVLLVLMDNEQFF. The CDR3 DNA reads as TGCAGCGTACTACTGGTGCTTATGGACAATGAGCAGTTCTTC.

This clonotype was seen many times. The chain links TRBV7-9 to TRBJ1-6, with 8 bases that match TRBD1. After removal of 7 bases from V and 3 bases from J, the junction contained 8 bases not matched to a gene. This CDR3 is built from 16 residues. Germline assignment: CDR1 SEHNR and CDR2 FQNEAQ (reference sequence). CDR3 DNA sequence: TGTGCCAGCAACTCCGGACAGGGTTTCTATAATTCACCCCTCCACTTT. It codes for CASNSGQGFYNSPLHF.

This clonotype occurred many times. J is TRBJ1-1 and V is TRBV29-1, with no clear D. The CDR3 extends over 10 amino acids. The V end lost 7 bases, the J end lost 7 bases, and 10 bases lay between the germline ends. Germline values: CDR1 SQVTM, CDR2 ANQGSEA. This CDR3 is CSAGVIEAFF. The DNA of the CDR3 is TGCAGCGCTGGAGTCATTGAAGCTTTCTTT.

This clonotype was detected ten times or more. The chain employs TRBV7-8 and TRBJ2-2; D assignment may be TRBD1 or TRBD2 (5 bases each). The CDR3 runs to 16 residues. Trimming cost V 4 bases and J 0 bases, with 12 bases left between them. In germline, CDR1 is SGHVS, CDR2 FQNEAQ. This CDR3 is CASSSPGTPNTGELFF. The CDR3 DNA follows: TGTGCCAGCAGCTCGCCCGGGACGCCGAACACCGGGGAGCTGTTTTTT.

The sample holds many counts of this clonotype. The chain uses TRBV4-2 and TRBJ1-2; 7 positions match TRBD1. CDR1 and CDR2 from the germline V gene are LGHNA and YNFKEQ. The V gene end was trimmed by 2 bases and the J gene end by 8 bases; junction bases not matched to a gene: 14. This CDR3 region has 16 residues. CDR3 DNA sequence: TGTGCCAGCAGCCAAAGGGAACAACAGGGGAAAAAGGGCTACACCTTC. This translates into CASSQREQQGKKGYTF.

At least ten counts were recorded for this clonotype. This sequence joins TRBV12-3 or TRBV12-4 and TRBJ2-1, with D possibly being TRBD2 (6 bases). V was pared by 5 bases and J by 2 bases, with 19 bases between. CDR3 length: 17 amino acids. CDR3 sequence reads: CASSLLRLGLTYNEQFF. The CDR3 nucleotides read TGTGCCAGCAGTCTCCTCCGACTAGGGCTAACCTACAATGAGCAGTTCTTC.

This clonotype was detected only a few times. The rearrangement joins TRBV6-2 or TRBV6-3 to TRBJ2-5; D is undetermined. CDR1 and CDR2 from the germline V gene are MNHEY and SVGEGT. The V end was cut by 6 bases, the J end by 5 bases, with 13 bases between. The CDR3 length is 13 residues. CDR3 loop: CASRDQGFETQYF. Here the CDR3 DNA reads TGTGCCAGCAGAGACCAAGGTTTTGAGACCCAGTACTTC.

This clonotype was recorded at least ten times. The rearrangement links TRBV7-2 to TRBJ2-7, with D perhaps matching TRBD2 (6 bases). This CDR3 is 13 amino acids long. Germline lookup yields CDR1 SGHTA and CDR2 FQGNSA. Trimming took off 4 bases at V and 5 bases at J, with 12 bases between the two ends. CDR3 sequence: CASSSGSGDEQYF. DNA for the CDR3: TGTGCCAGCAGCTCAGGGTCGGGGGACGAGCAGTACTTC.